Shown below are 18 T cell receptor beta chains from a single sample sequenced in a study of neurological immune-mediated disorders. TCRdb independently ran MiXCR on the 5' RACE reads; one entry per CDR3 protein. The sample carries fewer than 85,000 distinct CDR3 sequences, under 5.5% recorded once. The sample consisted of PBMCs. These receptors all come from a woman between 70 and 85 years old with multiple sclerosis.

This clonotype was seen many times. This rearrangement joins TRBV20-1 to TRBJ1-2; D unresolved. The CDR3 runs 12 residues. CDR1 and CDR2 from the germline V gene are DFQATT and SNEGSKA (reference sequence). Trimming took off 3 bases at V and 4 bases at J, with 9 bases between the two ends. The CDR3 bases are TGCAGTGCTAGCCCGAGCTCCTATGGCTACACCTTC. It specifies CSASPSSYGYTF.

In this sample, this clonotype turned up many times. The genes are TRBV20-1 and TRBJ2-4, with 11 bases that match TRBD1. Germline V gene sequence: CDR1 DFQATT, CDR2 SNEGSKA (reference sequence). Trimming at V came to 3 bases and at J to 0 bases, leaving 10 bases not matched to a gene. This CDR3 spans 18 amino acids. The DNA for the CDR3 is TGCAGTGCTAGTGCCGGGACAGGGGGGTCCTTAGCCAAAAACATTCAGTACTTC. Protein product: CSASAGTGGSLAKNIQYF.

This clonotype was observed at least ten times. V and J are TRBV9 and TRBJ2-1; the match to TRBD2 covers 9 bases. Germline loops: CDR1 SGDLS, CDR2 YYNGEE. The CDR3 has 17 amino acids. V gave up 0 bases and J gave up 2 bases; unmatched junction bases: 6. The CDR3 spells CASSVDVAGVTYNEQFF. In nucleotides, the CDR3 is TGTGCCAGCAGCGTAGACGTAGCGGGAGTCACCTACAATGAGCAGTTCTTC.

This clonotype was detected only a few times. The V gene is TRBV18, the J gene TRBJ2-7; D may match TRBD1 or TRBD2 (5 bases each). V was shortened by 3 bases and J by 7 bases, with 13 bases between the two germline ends. CDR1 KGHSH and CDR2 LQKENI come from the germline V gene. The CDR3 has 13 residues. The CDR3 coding sequence is TGTGCCAGCTCACCCCGGGGAGAGGGGGAGCAGTACTTC. It encodes CASSPRGEGEQYF.

This clonotype appeared many times. The rearrangement links TRBV6-2 or TRBV6-3 to TRBJ2-3, with D unclear. The CDR3 length is 12 residues. The germline CDR1 and CDR2 sequences are MNHEY and SVGEGT. V lost 6 bases and J 6 bases, leaving 10 bases between the germline ends. The CDR3 DNA reads as TGTGCCAGCAGCCACACTGCGGATACGCAGTATTTT. Translation gives CASSHTADTQYF.

This clonotype was recorded many times. The V and J genes are TRBV5-6 and TRBJ1-3; perhaps TRBD1 as D (5 bases). Trimming took 4 bases from V and 3 from J, leaving 14 bases between them. Germline V gene sequence: CDR1 SGHDT, CDR2 YYEEEE. CDR3 length: 15 residues. The DNA of the CDR3 is TGTGCCAGCAGCCGAGACAGTCACCGTGGAAACACCATATATTTT. Amino acids: CASSRDSHRGNTIYF.

This clonotype has just a few counts. CDR3 sequence (DNA): TGTGCCAGCAGCTCGATACTCAATGAAAAACTGTTTTTT. This codes for CASSSILNEKLFF. The rearrangement uses TRBV7-9 and TRBJ1-4; D is unresolved. From germline, CDR1 is SEHNR and CDR2 FQNEAQ (reference sequence). Trimming shortened V by 4 bases and J by 5 bases, and 8 bases separated the two germline ends. CDR3 length: 13 residues.

In this sample, this clonotype turned up many times. CDR3 DNA sequence: TGTGCCAGCAGCTATCCCGCCTCGGGGGGCGATGGCTACACCTTC. It specifies CASSYPASGGDGYTF. This rearrangement joins TRBV6-2 or TRBV6-3 to TRBJ1-2; D is possibly TRBD1 (6 bases). Germline values: CDR1 MNHEY, CDR2 SVGEGT. The CDR3 is 15 amino acids. V lost 6 bases, J lost 6 bases, and 20 bases lay in between.

The chain couples TRBV27 to TRBJ1-2; 12 positions match TRBD1. The germline gives CDR1 MNHEY, CDR2 SMNVEV (reference sequence). The ends lost 5 bases at V and 4 bases at J; junction bases unmatched: 11. The CDR3 has 17 amino acids. The CDR3 DNA is TGTGCCAGCAGTAATTCCCCGGGACAGGGGGCTGTCTATGGCTACACCTTC. This translates into CASSNSPGQGAVYGYTF.

This clonotype was observed at least ten times. V is TRBV7-9 and J is TRBJ1-6; D might be TRBD1 (5 bases). CDR1 is SEHNR, CDR2 FQNEAQ, per germline (reference sequence). Trimming left V 0 bases short and J 7 bases short, with 10 bases between. CDR3 length equals 15 residues. This chain's CDR3 is CASSLADSPNSPLHF. In DNA, the CDR3 is TGTGCCAGCAGCTTAGCTGACAGCCCGAATTCACCCCTCCACTTT.

This clonotype was found many times. This rearrangement joins TRBV7-2 to TRBJ2-1; D ambiguous. CDR3 length: 13 residues. Germline V lookup: CDR1 SGHTA, CDR2 FQGNSA. The V and J ends lost 2 bases and 0 bases respectively, with 2 bases between them. The CDR3 bases are TGTGCCAGCAGCTTAATCTCCTACAATGAGCAGTTCTTC. Translating gives CASSLISYNEQFF.

For this clonotype: Being one base from a much bigger clone, this may be a read error. V usage is TRBV12-3 or TRBV12-4 and J usage is TRBJ2-7, with a possible D match to TRBD1 (7 bases). CDR3 length: 15 amino acids. Written as DNA, the CDR3 is TGTGCCAGCAGTTTGGCGGGACAGCTTTCCTACGCGCAGTACTTC. Its protein product is CASSLAGQLSYAQYF.

This clonotype was seen many times. The genes are TRBV25-1 and TRBJ1-1; the D is unclear. V was cut by 6 bases and J by 6 bases, with 17 bases left in between. This CDR3 comprises 14 residues. CDR1 is MGHDK, CDR2 SYGVNS, per germline. The CDR3 region has the DNA TGTGCCAGCAGCCGGAGGAACCAAGGTGCTGAAGCTTTCTTT. It specifies CASSRRNQGAEAFF.

Ten or more counts support this clonotype. This sequence joins TRBV20-1 and TRBJ2-1; 9 nucleotides agree with TRBD2. This CDR3 region has 13 residues. CDR1 and CDR2 (germline): DFQATT, SNEGSKA (reference sequence). V shed 1 base and J 5 bases; nucleotides not matched to a gene: 0. CDR3 region: CSARGTSDNEQFF. In DNA form, the CDR3 reads TGCAGTGCTAGAGGGACTAGCGACAATGAGCAGTTCTTC.

The table lists this clonotype with many counts. The chain links TRBV7-2 to TRBJ1-5; D gene ambiguous. This CDR3 is built from 15 residues. V lost 4 bases and J lost 7, with 17 bases in between. CDR1 is SGHTA, CDR2 FQGNSA, per germline. The CDR3 protein is CASSSKIAVGQPQHF. CDR3 bases: TGTGCCAGCAGCTCTAAAATTGCGGTCGGGCAGCCCCAGCATTTT.

This clonotype was seen more than once but under ten times. At one boundary the junction diverges from the germline segment, which might be a read error. The V call is TRBV10-2, the J call TRBJ1-1, with a possible D match to TRBD1 (6 bases). Germline CDR1 and CDR2: WSHSY and SAAADI. The CDR3 is made up of 11 amino acids. As DNA, the CDR3 is TGCGCCAGCAGTGAGTCGGCAGGGGCAATATTT. Amino acids: CASSESAGAIF.

This clonotype showed up many times. V and J are TRBV29-1 and TRBJ2-1; 11 bases fit TRBD2. This CDR3 region has 14 residues. V gave up 4 bases and J gave up 4 bases; unmatched junction bases: 3. Germline V gene data show CDR1 as SQVTM and CDR2 as ANQGSEA. CDR3: CSVGLAGRYNEQFF. CDR3 DNA: TGCAGCGTTGGACTAGCGGGACGTTACAATGAGCAGTTCTTC.

This clonotype was counted only a few times. A much larger clone is a single base away; this may be a read error. The conserved phenylalanine or tryptophan normally closing the CDR3 is absent here, so this likely arose from a read error. V usage is TRBV3-1 and J usage is TRBJ2-7; D gene unclear. Germline V gives CDR1 LGHDT, CDR2 YNNKEL (reference sequence). V lost 5 bases and J lost 3, with 5 bases in between. The CDR3 is 11 residues long. CDR3 region: CASSKVYEQYI. In DNA form, the CDR3 reads TGTGCCAGCAGCAAGGTCTACGAGCAGTACATC.